One and the same sample provided the 17 T cell receptor beta chains below, sequenced in a study of CD8 T cells in ankylosing spondylitis. Whole-study findings and limits: A motif of 7 to 9 highly homologous TCR beta variants was seen as apparently characteristic of ankylosing spondylitis blood.

TCRdb independently ran MiXCR on the 5' RACE reads; one entry per CDR3 protein. The sample records around 440,000 distinct CDR3 sequences, roughly 18% being singletons. Which antigens these TCRs recognize remains unknown. Sequenced input: blood, either unsorted or a sorted T cell fraction (not recorded which). These receptors all stem from a male donor with ankylosing spondylitis.

This rearrangement joins TRBV12-5 to TRBJ2-3; D might be TRBD2 (7 bases). Trimming removed 7 bases at V and 2 bases at J, with 16 bases between. Germline CDR1 LGHNT, CDR2 FRNRAP. The CDR3 runs 15 residues. The chain's CDR3 is CASALGGAPTDTQYF. The CDR3 DNA follows: TGTGCTAGTGCCCTGGGGGGGGCTCCCACAGATACGCAGTATTTT.

The V call is TRBV3-1, the J call TRBJ1-2; D gene uncertain. The germline V gene encodes CDR1 LGHDT and CDR2 YNNKEL (reference sequence). V lost 1 base and J 6 bases, leaving 12 bases between the germline ends. The CDR3 loop spans 14 amino acids. CDR3 sequence (DNA): TGTGCCAGCAGCCAAGGGCGTGGGAAAGATGGCTACACCTTC. This encodes CASSQGRGKDGYTF.

The chain links TRBV18 to TRBJ2-7; 10 bases align to TRBD2. After removal of 3 bases from V and 4 bases from J, the junction contained 9 bases not matched to a gene. The germline V gene has CDR1 KGHSH and CDR2 LQKENI. The CDR3 covers 16 residues. CDR3 sequence reads: CASSPGLGTSVYEQYF. The DNA for the CDR3 is TGTGCCAGCTCACCGGGACTCGGGACTAGCGTTTACGAGCAGTACTTC.

This clonotype appeared a few times. CDR3 protein: CASSPRTADTQYF. CDR3 DNA sequence: TGTGCCAGCAGCCCTCGGACAGCAGATACGCAGTATTTT. This sequence joins TRBV9 and TRBJ2-3; possible D gene TRBD1, 6 bases. The CDR3 is made up of 13 amino acids. Germline V gives CDR1 SGDLS, CDR2 YYNGEE. V was clipped by 4 bases and J by 4 bases, with 10 bases between them.

The chain couples TRBV20-1 to TRBJ2-5, with D perhaps matching TRBD1 (5 bases). V was pared by 5 bases and J by 5 bases, with 15 bases between. Germline CDR1 and CDR2: DFQATT and SNEGSKA (reference sequence). The CDR3 is made up of 13 amino acids. The CDR3 bases are TGCAGTGCTGTACCTACAGGTGTGGAGACCCAGTACTTC. Residues: CSAVPTGVETQYF.

The rearrangement joins TRBV29-1 to TRBJ2-1; D possibly corresponds to TRBD2 (6 bases). The CDR3 length is 14 residues. Looked up from germline, CDR1 is SQVTM and CDR2 is ANQGSEA. V lost 4 bases and J lost 4, with 14 bases in between. The CDR3, as DNA: TGCAGCGTTGTCGGTCCGGGAGCATACAATGAGCAGTTCTTC. It yields the protein CSVVGPGAYNEQFF.

This clonotype has ten or more counts. The chain joins TRBV7-8 to TRBJ2-7; D gene uncertain. In germline, CDR1 is SGHVS, CDR2 FQNEAQ. This CDR3 has 11 residues. Trimming pared 5 bases from V and 3 bases from J, leaving 5 bases between. CDR3 coding DNA: TGTGCCAGCAGCGAGTTCTACGAGCAGTACTTC. It is translated as CASSEFYEQYF.

This clonotype has more than one count but fewer than ten. The V gene is TRBV15, the J gene TRBJ1-5; perhaps TRBD1 as D (6 bases). The CDR3 runs to 14 residues. With 6 bases removed from V and 4 bases from J, the gap between germline ends came to 13 bases. The germline V gene encodes CDR1 LNHNV and CDR2 YYDKDF (reference sequence). The CDR3 protein is CATSPGQTNQPQHF. The CDR3 DNA reads as TGTGCCACCAGTCCCGGACAGACTAATCAGCCCCAGCATTTT.

The rearrangement links TRBV29-1 to TRBJ2-3; D is undetermined. This CDR3 contains 15 residues. From germline, CDR1 is SQVTM and CDR2 ANQGSEA. Trimming removed 8 bases from V and 5 bases from J, with 23 bases in between. The CDR3 region has the DNA TGCAGCTGCGAAGGGAACGCGGTGGTTTTAGATACGCAGTATTTT. Its protein product is CSCEGNAVVLDTQYF.

In this sample, this clonotype turned up a few times. This chain joins TRBV9 and TRBJ2-5; D is unresolved. The V end lost 2 bases, the J end lost 5 bases, and 16 bases lay between the germline ends. The V gene's germline CDR1 is SGDLS and CDR2 YYNGEE. CDR3 length equals 15 residues. In DNA, the CDR3 is TGTGCCAGCAGCGTCCGACCTAACCAAGGGGAGACCCAGTACTTC. Its protein product is CASSVRPNQGETQYF.

The chain is built from TRBV28 and TRBJ1-5, with D possibly TRBD1 on 5 matching bases. The CDR3 runs to 17 residues. With 6 bases removed from V and 0 bases from J, the gap between germline ends came to 18 bases. Germline CDR1 and CDR2: MDHEN and SYDVKM. The CDR3 here is CASRWDQKGISNQPQHF. The CDR3 nucleotides are TGTGCCAGCAGGTGGGACCAAAAGGGGATTAGCAATCAGCCCCAGCATTTT. The full variable domain, completed using reference TRBV28 and TRBJ1-5, is DVKVTQSSRYLVKRTGEKVFLECVQDMDHENMFWYRQDPGLGLRLIYFSYDVKMKEKGDIPEGYSVSREKKERFSLILESASTNQTSMYLCASRWDQKGISNQPQHFGDGTRLSIL.

Written as DNA, the CDR3 is TGCGCCAGCGGGACCCACAGGGACCAAGAGCAGTTCTTC. Amino acids: CASGTHRDQEQFF. The chain recombines TRBV10-2 with TRBJ2-1; tentatively, D is TRBD1 (6 bases). Germline V gives CDR1 WSHSY, CDR2 SAAADI. Trimming took 8 bases from V and 10 from J, leaving 18 bases between them. The CDR3 has 13 amino acids.

This clonotype was seen ten or more times. The CDR3 coding sequence is TGTGCCATCAGTGATCCAGGGTCCCCTTCCTACGAGCAGTACTTC. Translation: CAISDPGSPSYEQYF. V is TRBV10-3 and J is TRBJ2-7; a possible D gene is TRBD1 (5 bases). The CDR3 spans 15 residues. The germline V gene has CDR1 ENHRY and CDR2 SYGVKD. V was pared by 3 bases and J by 1 base, with 13 bases between.

This clonotype has only a few counts. The rearrangement uses TRBV30 and TRBJ2-5; a possible D gene is TRBD2 (5 bases). Germline-derived CDR1 and CDR2 are GTSNPN and SVGIG (reference sequence). CDR3 size: 12 residues. V was trimmed by 2 bases and J by 3 bases, leaving 7 bases between them. CDR3 nucleotide sequence: TGTGCCTGGAGTCGGGGAAAAGAGACCCAGTACTTC. It is translated as CAWSRGKETQYF.

The rearrangement joins TRBV4-2 to TRBJ2-7, with a tentative D call TRBD1 (5 bases). Germline V gene sequence: CDR1 LGHNA, CDR2 YNFKEQ. The CDR3 sequence is 15 residues long. V was clipped by 0 bases and J by 1 base, with 10 bases between them. CDR3 residues: CASSQEYRQSYEQYF. CDR3 in DNA: TGTGCCAGCAGCCAAGAGTATCGACAGTCCTACGAGCAGTACTTC.

The sample holds a few counts of this clonotype. The gene calls are TRBV20-1 and TRBJ2-1; 10 nucleotides align to TRBD2. The V gene end was trimmed by 6 bases and the J gene end by 2 bases; junction bases not matched to a gene: 4. The CDR3 has 14 amino acids. Germline V gives CDR1 DFQATT, CDR2 SNEGSKA (reference sequence). The CDR3 DNA is TGCAGTGCAGACAGCGGGGGGGCCTACAATGAGCAGTTCTTC. It codes for CSADSGGAYNEQFF.

This clonotype has at least ten counts. V and J are TRBV12-3 or TRBV12-4 and TRBJ1-2; no clear D gene. Trimming took 3 bases from V and 4 from J, leaving 9 bases between them. This CDR3 is 13 amino acids long. CDR3 amino acids: CASSFQTLYGYTF. CDR3 nucleotides: TGTGCCAGCAGTTTCCAGACACTCTATGGCTACACCTTC.